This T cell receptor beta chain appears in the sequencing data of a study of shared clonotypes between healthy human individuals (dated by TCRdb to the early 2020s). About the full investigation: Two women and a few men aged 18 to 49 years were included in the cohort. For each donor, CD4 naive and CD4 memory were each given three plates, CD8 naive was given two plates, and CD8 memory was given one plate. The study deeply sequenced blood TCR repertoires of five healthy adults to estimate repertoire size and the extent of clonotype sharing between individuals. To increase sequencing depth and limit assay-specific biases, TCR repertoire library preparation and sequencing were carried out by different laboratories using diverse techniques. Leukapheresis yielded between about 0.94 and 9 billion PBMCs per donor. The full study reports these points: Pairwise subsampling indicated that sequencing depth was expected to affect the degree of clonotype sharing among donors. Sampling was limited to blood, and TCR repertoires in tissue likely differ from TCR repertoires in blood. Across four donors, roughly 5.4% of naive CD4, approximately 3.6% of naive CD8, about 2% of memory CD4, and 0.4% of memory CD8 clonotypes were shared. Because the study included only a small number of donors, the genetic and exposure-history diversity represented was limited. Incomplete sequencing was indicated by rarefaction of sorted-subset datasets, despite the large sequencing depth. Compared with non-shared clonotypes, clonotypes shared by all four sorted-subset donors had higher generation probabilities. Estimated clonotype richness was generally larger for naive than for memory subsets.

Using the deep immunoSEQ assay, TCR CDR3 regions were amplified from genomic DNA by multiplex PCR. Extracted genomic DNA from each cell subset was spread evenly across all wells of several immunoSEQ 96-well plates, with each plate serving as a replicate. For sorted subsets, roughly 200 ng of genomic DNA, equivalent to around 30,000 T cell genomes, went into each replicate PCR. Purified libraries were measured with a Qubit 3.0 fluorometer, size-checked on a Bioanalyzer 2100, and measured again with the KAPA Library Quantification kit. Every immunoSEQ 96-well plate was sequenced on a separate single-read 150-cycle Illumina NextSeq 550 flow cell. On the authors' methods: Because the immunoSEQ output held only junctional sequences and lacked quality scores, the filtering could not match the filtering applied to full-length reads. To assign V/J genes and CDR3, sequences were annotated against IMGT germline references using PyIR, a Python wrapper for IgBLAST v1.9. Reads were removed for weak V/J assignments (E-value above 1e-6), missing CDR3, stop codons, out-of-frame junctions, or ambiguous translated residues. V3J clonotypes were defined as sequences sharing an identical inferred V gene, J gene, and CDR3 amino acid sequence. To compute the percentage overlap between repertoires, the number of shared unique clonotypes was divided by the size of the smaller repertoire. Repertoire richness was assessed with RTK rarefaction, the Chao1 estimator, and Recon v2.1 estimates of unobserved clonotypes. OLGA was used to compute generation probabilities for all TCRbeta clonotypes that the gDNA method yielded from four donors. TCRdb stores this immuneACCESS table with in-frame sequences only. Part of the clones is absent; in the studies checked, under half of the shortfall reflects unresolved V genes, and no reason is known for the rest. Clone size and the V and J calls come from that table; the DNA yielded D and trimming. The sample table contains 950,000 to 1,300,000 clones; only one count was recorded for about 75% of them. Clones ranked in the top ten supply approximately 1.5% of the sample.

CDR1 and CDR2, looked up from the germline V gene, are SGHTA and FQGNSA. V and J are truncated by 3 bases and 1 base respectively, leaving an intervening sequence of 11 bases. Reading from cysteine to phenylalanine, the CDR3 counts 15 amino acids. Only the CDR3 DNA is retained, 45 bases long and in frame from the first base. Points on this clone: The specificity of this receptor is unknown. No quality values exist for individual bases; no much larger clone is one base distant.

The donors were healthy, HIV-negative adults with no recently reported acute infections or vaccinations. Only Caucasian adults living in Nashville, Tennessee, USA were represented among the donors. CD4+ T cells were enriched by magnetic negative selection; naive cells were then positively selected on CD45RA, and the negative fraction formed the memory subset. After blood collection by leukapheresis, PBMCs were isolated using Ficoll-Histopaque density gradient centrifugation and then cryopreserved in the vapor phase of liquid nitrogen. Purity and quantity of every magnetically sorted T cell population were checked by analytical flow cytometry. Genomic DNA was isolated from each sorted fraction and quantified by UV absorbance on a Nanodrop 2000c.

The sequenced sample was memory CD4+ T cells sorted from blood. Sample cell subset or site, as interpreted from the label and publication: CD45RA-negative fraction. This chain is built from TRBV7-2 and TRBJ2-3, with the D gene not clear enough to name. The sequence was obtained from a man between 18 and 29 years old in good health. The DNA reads TGTGCCAGCAGCTTTATGCGCGGAGGCACAGATACGCAGTATTTT. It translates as CASSFMRGGTDTQYF.